The text below deals with one TCR beta chain. The antigen is undetermined. These data are taken from a study of cytomegalovirus exposure and HLA in healthy donors. Across the whole study: One earlier analysis, a look at 180 million or so T cells, found 100 million to 130 million unique TCR beta sequences. The study, taken as a whole, reports: Despite most TCR sequences being rare, some public TCRs occurred in many donors. V segments that were indistinguishable, TRBV6-2 and TRBV6-3 among them, were omitted from analysis. In an earlier analysis, about 90% or about 30%: the productive usage of most TCR beta V segments.

13 Jbeta primers and 60 Vbeta primers were used for the PCR. Clones were read by immunoSEQ multiplex PCR, and TCRdb kept only the in-frame ones, dropping some. The sample carries 150,000 or so clones, about 80% recorded once. The CDR3 extends over 14 amino acids. Germline V lookup: CDR1 SEHNR, CDR2 FQNEAQ (reference sequence). The ends were cut back, 4 bases at V and 5 bases at J, with 13 bases in the middle. This chain links TRBV7-9 with TRBJ2-3; D uncertain. This TCR derives from a woman aged 40 to 49 in good health and CMV-seronegative. The sequenced sample consisted of PBMCs. The CDR3 is CASSSNLRGDTQYF. The CDR3 nucleotides are TGTGCCAGCAGCTCAAACTTACGTGGAGATACGCAGTATTTT.